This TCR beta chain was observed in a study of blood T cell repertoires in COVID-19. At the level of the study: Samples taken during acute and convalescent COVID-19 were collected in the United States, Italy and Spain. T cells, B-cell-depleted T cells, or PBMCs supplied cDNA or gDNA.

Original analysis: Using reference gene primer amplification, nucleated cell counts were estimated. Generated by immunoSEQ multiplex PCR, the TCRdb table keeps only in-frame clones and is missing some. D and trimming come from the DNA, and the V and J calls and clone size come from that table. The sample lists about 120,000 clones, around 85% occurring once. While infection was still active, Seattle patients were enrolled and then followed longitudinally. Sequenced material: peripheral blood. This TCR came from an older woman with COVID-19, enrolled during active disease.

CDR3 DNA: TGTGCCAGCAGTCGAACGACTAGCTTGCCCGGGGAGCTGTTTTTT. Its translation is CASSRTTSLPGELFF. This chain uses TRBV5-5 with TRBJ2-2, with 7 bases lining up with TRBD2. The CDR3 contains 15 residues. Germline-derived CDR1 and CDR2 are SGHKS and YYEKEE (reference sequence). The junction had 10 bases not matched to a gene; V was cut back by 5 bases and J by 6 bases.